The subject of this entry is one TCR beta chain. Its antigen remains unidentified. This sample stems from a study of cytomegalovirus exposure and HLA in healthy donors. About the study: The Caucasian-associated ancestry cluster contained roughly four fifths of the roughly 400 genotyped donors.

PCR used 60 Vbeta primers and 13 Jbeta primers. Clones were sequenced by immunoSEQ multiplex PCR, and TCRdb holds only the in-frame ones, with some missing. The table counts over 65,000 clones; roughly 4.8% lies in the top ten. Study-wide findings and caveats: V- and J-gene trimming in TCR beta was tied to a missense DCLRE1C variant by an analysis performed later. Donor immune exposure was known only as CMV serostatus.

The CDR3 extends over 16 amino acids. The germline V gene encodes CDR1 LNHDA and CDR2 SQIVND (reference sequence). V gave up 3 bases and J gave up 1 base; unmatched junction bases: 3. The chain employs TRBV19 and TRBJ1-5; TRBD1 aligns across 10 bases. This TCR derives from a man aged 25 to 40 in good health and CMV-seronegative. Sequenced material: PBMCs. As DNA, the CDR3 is TGTGCCAGTAGTATCCGGGACAGGGGCAGCAATCAGCCCCAGCATTTT. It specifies CASSIRDRGSNQPQHF.